Below, 19 T cell receptor beta chains from the same sample are listed, as sequenced in a study of long-term antiretroviral therapy in people with HIV. At the survey level, the v3.0 immunoSEQ assay was run. Using immunoSEQ multiplex PCR, the repertoire was profiled, and TCRdb retains in-frame clones only, with some absent. The data show tens of thousands of clones, almost 85% seen once. The sequenced sample was unsorted PBMCs, obtained about 3.3 years after starting antiretroviral therapy. These receptors originate from a man between 18 and 29 years old with HIV.

This sequence joins TRBV9 and TRBJ1-1, with D maybe TRBD1 (6 bases). The CDR3 is made up of 14 amino acids. Trimming shortened V by 2 bases and J by 1 base, and 9 bases separated the two germline ends. Germline V gives CDR1 SGDLS, CDR2 YYNGEE. In DNA, the CDR3 is TGTGCCAGCAGCGTCAAGGGACAGAACACTGAAGCTTTCTTT. Amino acids: CASSVKGQNTEAFF.

The chain uses TRBV27 and TRBJ2-2; TRBD2 aligns across 13 bases. CDR3 size: 17 residues. The V and J ends lost 3 bases and 0 bases, in that order; junction bases with no gene match: 1. Looked up from germline, CDR1 is MNHEY and CDR2 is SMNVEV (reference sequence). In DNA form, the CDR3 reads TGTGCCAGCAGTTTCGGGACTAGCGGGGCGAACACCGGGGAGCTGTTTTTT. Amino acid sequence: CASSFGTSGANTGELFF.

This clone was observed once. Written as DNA, the CDR3 is TGCGCCAGCAGCCCCCAGGGGATTTCCTACAATGAGCAGTTCTTC. Translation gives CASSPQGISYNEQFF. The rearrangement uses TRBV5-1 and TRBJ2-1, with TRBD1 as a possible D gene (6 bases). In germline, CDR1 is SGHRS, CDR2 YFSETQ. The germline V and J ends were trimmed by 4 bases and 1 base, with 12 bases remaining between them. This CDR3 spans 15 amino acids.

V and J are TRBV29-1 and TRBJ2-1; D ambiguous. Germline V lookup: CDR1 SQVTM, CDR2 ANQGSEA. The CDR3 runs to 12 residues. The V gene lost 7 bases and the J gene lost 5 bases, with 12 bases spanning the gap. The CDR3 DNA reads as TGCAGCGCACCCGACACCAACAATGAGCAGTTCTTC. Its protein product is CSAPDTNNEQFF.

The gene calls are TRBV13 and TRBJ2-5; D unclear. V was trimmed by 5 bases and J by 7 bases, leaving 26 bases between them. This CDR3 has 17 amino acids. Germline V gene data show CDR1 as PRHDT and CDR2 as FYEKMQ (reference sequence). CDR3 loop: CASSPSSRTGSIGTQYF. For the CDR3, the DNA is TGTGCCAGCAGCCCCTCCTCCCGGACCGGGTCCATTGGGACCCAGTACTTC.

The chain joins TRBV5-1 to TRBJ2-5; D remains ambiguous. CDR1 SGHRS and CDR2 YFSETQ come from the germline V gene. The CDR3 is 12 residues long. Deletions cut 0 bases from V and 4 bases from J, with 4 bases between. The CDR3 loop reads CASSLDGETQYF. DNA of the CDR3: TGCGCCAGCAGCTTGGACGGAGAGACCCAGTACTTC.

This clone was detected only once. The rearrangement joins TRBV27 to TRBJ1-4; the match to TRBD1 covers 7 bases. Losses at the gene ends were 3 bases for V and 4 bases for J; bases not matched to a gene: 2. Germline V gene sequence: CDR1 MNHEY, CDR2 SMNVEV (reference sequence). The CDR3 extends over 14 amino acids. The CDR3 coding sequence is TGTGCCAGCAGTTTTGGACAGGTTAATGAAAAACTGTTTTTT. Translating gives CASSFGQVNEKLFF.

The J gene is TRBJ2-1, the V gene TRBV9; TRBD2 matches at 8 bases. This CDR3 is built from 17 residues. CDR1 and CDR2 (germline): SGDLS, YYNGEE. With V trimmed by 4 bases and J by 1 base, 10 bases remained unmatched. The CDR3 loop reads CASSPGPRGGSYNEQFF. Written as DNA, the CDR3 is TGTGCCAGCAGCCCAGGGCCCCGCGGGGGGTCCTACAATGAGCAGTTCTTC.

The rearrangement joins TRBV28 to TRBJ2-3, with D tentatively TRBD1 or TRBD2 (5 bases each). The germline V gene has CDR1 MDHEN and CDR2 SYDVKM. CDR3 length: 16 residues. The CDR3 sequence: CALGQGLGWGADTQYF. As DNA, the CDR3 is TGTGCGTTAGGTCAGGGTTTAGGATGGGGAGCAGATACGCAGTATTTT.

The chain is built from TRBV28 and TRBJ2-3; 9 positions agree with TRBD2. This CDR3 has 16 residues. The junction had 9 bases not matched to a gene; V was cut back by 3 bases and J by 5 bases. Germline V lookup: CDR1 MDHEN, CDR2 SYDVKM. This CDR3 is CASSFFLREGRDTQYF. The DNA for the CDR3 is TGTGCCAGCAGTTTTTTCCTGCGGGAGGGCCGAGATACGCAGTATTTT. Together with reference TRBV28 and TRBJ2-3, the CDR3 gives the full variable domain: DVKVTQSSRYLVKRTGEKVFLECVQDMDHENMFWYRQDPGLGLRLIYFSYDVKMKEKGDIPEGYSVSREKKERFSLILESASTNQTSMYLCASSFFLREGRDTQYFGPGTRLTVL.

The gene calls are TRBV9 and TRBJ2-2; 10 positions match TRBD1. V trimming: 3 bases; J trimming: 5 bases; junction bases outside the gene matches: 4. Germline loops: CDR1 SGDLS, CDR2 YYNGEE. This CDR3 has 15 residues. The CDR3 nucleotides read TGTGCCAGCAGCGCGGGACAGGGGAGGACCGGGGAGCTGTTTTTT. Encoded protein: CASSAGQGRTGELFF.

This rearrangement joins TRBV15 to TRBJ2-7; tentatively, D is TRBD1 or TRBD2 (5 bases each). CDR1 and CDR2 from the germline V gene are LNHNV and YYDKDF (reference sequence). This CDR3 spans 17 amino acids. V shed 0 bases and J shed 2 bases, with 17 bases lying between them. As DNA, the CDR3 is TGTGCCACCAGCAGAGATTATCGGGGCAGGAATGCCTACGAGCAGTACTTC. Translation gives CATSRDYRGRNAYEQYF.

Of note for this clone: Other DNA sequences in the sample encode the same CDR3. V is TRBV19 and J is TRBJ1-1; D gene ambiguous. CDR3 length equals 12 residues. Germline values: CDR1 LNHDA, CDR2 SQIVND (reference sequence). V was cut by 6 bases and J by 1 base, with 6 bases left in between. CDR3 bases: TGTGCCAGTAGCCCGAGGAACACTGAAGCTTTCTTT. Protein product: CASSPRNTEAFF.

This clone was seen a handful of times. This rearrangement joins TRBV19 to TRBJ2-2, with D perhaps matching TRBD2 (5 bases). The CDR3 is 15 residues long. Trimming took off 5 bases at V and 6 bases at J, with 16 bases between the two ends. Germline V gene lookup returns CDR1 LNHDA and CDR2 SQIVND (reference sequence). The CDR3 DNA reads TGTGCCAGTAGTGAAAATCAGTTTAGCGCCGGGGAGCTGTTTTTT. As protein: CASSENQFSAGELFF. Full variable domain (remainder filled in from reference TRBV19 and TRBJ2-2): DGGITQSPKYLFRKEGQNVTLSCEQNLNHDAMYWYRQDPGQGLRLIYYSQIVNDFQKGDIAEGYSVSREKKESFPLTVTSAQKNPTAFYLCASSENQFSAGELFFGEGSRLTVL.

This chain joins TRBV4-1 and TRBJ2-7, with D possibly TRBD2 on 6 matching bases. The V and J ends lost 1 base and 2 bases respectively, with 12 bases between them. The CDR3 spans 15 residues. Germline CDR1 is MGHRA and CDR2 is YSYEKL. The CDR3 sequence is CASSQAPGVTYEQYF. For the CDR3, the DNA is TGCGCCAGCAGCCAAGCCCCGGGGGTAACCTACGAGCAGTACTTC.

The chain is built from TRBV28 and TRBJ2-2; 7 bases are a match to TRBD1. The ends lost 6 bases at V and 0 bases at J; junction bases unmatched: 4. Germline V gene data show CDR1 as MDHEN and CDR2 as SYDVKM. This CDR3 has 15 amino acids. CDR3 in DNA: TGTGCCAGCAGCACCGGGACAGCGAACACCGGGGAGCTGTTTTTT. Protein product: CASSTGTANTGELFF.

The gene calls are TRBV6-5 and TRBJ1-1; no clear D gene. Germline lookup yields CDR1 MNHEY and CDR2 SVGAGI. Trimming stripped 7 bases from V and 1 base from J, with 10 bases between. CDR3 length equals 13 residues. The CDR3 coding sequence is TGTGCCAGCACCACTAGGGAGAACACTGAAGCTTTCTTT. The encoded protein is CASTTRENTEAFF.

The V call is TRBV29-1, the J call TRBJ2-1, with D tentatively TRBD2 (6 bases). Germline CDR1 is SQVTM and CDR2 is ANQGSEA. Deletions cut 4 bases from V and 10 bases from J, with 17 bases between. This CDR3 has 13 amino acids. CDR3 protein: CSVATASEREQFF. The DNA for the CDR3 is TGCAGCGTTGCGACGGCTAGCGAGCGGGAGCAGTTCTTC.

CDR3 residues: CASIGAAYEQYF. The CDR3 bases are TGTGCCAGCATCGGGGCGGCCTACGAGCAGTACTTC. The chain combines TRBV6-1 with TRBJ2-7; D may correspond to TRBD1 or TRBD2 (5 bases each). Germline V gene lookup returns CDR1 MNHNS and CDR2 SASEGT. The CDR3 has 12 residues. The V end lost 7 bases, the J end lost 2 bases, and 9 bases lay between the germline ends.